In its sample, the clone carrying this TCR beta chain was seen a few times. The CDR3 is 13 amino acids. V lost 3 bases, J lost 6 bases, and 11 bases lay in between. Germline V gene sequence: CDR1 MNHEY, CDR2 SMNVEV (reference sequence). The entry originates in a study of control samples from healthy donors and cancer patients. Repertoires were generated with immunoSEQ multiplex PCR, while TCRdb's copy carries only in-frame clones and drops some. The table has some 67,000 clones, about 90% seen once; the top ten hold approximately 2.3%. This chain connects TRBV27 to TRBJ2-5; maybe TRBD2 (5 bases). Sequences were obtained from PBMCs. The TCR sequence derives from a woman aged 45-65 years with head and neck cancer. CDR3 DNA sequence: TGTGCCAGCAGTTTTAGGACTGGGAAGACCCAGTACTTC. This sequence encodes CASSFRTGKTQYF.